The clone carrying this T cell receptor (beta chain) was seen more than once but under ten times. Its antigen is still unknown. Measured with immunoSEQ multiplex PCR; TCRdb has only the in-frame clones, and not every one. The sample has more than 900,000 clones, 75% to 80% seen once; the top ten hold 0.61%. The source of the sample is a study of shared clonotypes between healthy human individuals. Germline lookup yields CDR1 MNHNS and CDR2 SASEGT. Trimming removed 6 bases from V and 3 bases from J; junction bases left unmatched: 5. The CDR3 is 14 residues long. Study-wide findings and caveats: Sequencing of the sorted subsets was shown by rarefaction to be incomplete despite large depth. Generally, estimated richness proved larger in naive subsets than it did in memory subsets.

The clonotype comes from a young man in good health. Some clones in this sample may be carry-over from other donors' samples. Sequencing was performed on memory CD4+ T cells from PBMCs. Subset here: CD45RA-negative fraction. The J gene is TRBJ1-5, the V gene TRBV6-1; 7 bases agree with TRBD1. CDR3 DNA: TGTGCCAGCAGCCTTAGGGGGCTCAATCAGCCCCAGCATTTT. Amino acid sequence: CASSLRGLNQPQHF.